These T cell receptor beta chains were read from a single sample in a study of cytomegalovirus exposure and HLA in healthy donors. Some clones are missing from TCRdb's copy, which holds only in-frame ones; the method was immunoSEQ multiplex PCR. The data show some 72,000 clones, and the top ten clones hold about 0.83%. The sequenced sample consisted of PBMCs. All receptors derive from a boy between 10 and 17 years old in good health and CMV-seronegative. CDR3s include the opening cysteine and the closing phenylalanine or tryptophan. The order of the fields is J gene, V gene, D gene, CDR3 DNA, CDR3 protein. A D gene is named only where the DNA matches it firmly.

TRBJ2-7	TRBV7-3	TRBD2	TGTGCCAGCAGCCACGACCTCCCAGAAGATCACCGACTAGCGCGGACGTGCGAGCAGTACTTC	CASSHDLPEDHRLARTCEQYF
TRBJ2-5	TRBV4-1	.	TGCGCCAGCAGCCAAGTTGGTAGCCAGGGGGAGACCCAGTACTTC	CASSQVGSQGETQYF
TRBJ2-5	TRBV14	TRBD1	TGTGCCAGCAGCCAAATACAGGGGTGGCAAGAGACCCAGTACTTC	CASSQIQGWQETQYF
TRBJ2-5	TRBV4-3	TRBD2	TGCGCCAGCAGCCAAGGTAGCGGGCCAGCCCAAGAGACCCAGTACTTC	CASSQGSGPAQETQYF
TRBJ2-6	TRBV7-6	TRBD2	TGTGCCAGCAGCTCTTGGGGGGGTTCGTCGGGGGCCAACGTCCTGACTTTC	CASSSWGGSSGANVLTF
TRBJ1-5	TRBV9	TRBD1	TGTGCCAGCAGCCGGGGCAGGGGGCGTCAGCCCCAGCATTTT	CASSRGRGRQPQHF
TRBJ2-3	TRBV5-6	TRBD2	TGTGCCAGCAGCTTGGTGGTTAGCGGGAGGTCAGATACGCAGTATTTT	CASSLVVSGRSDTQYF
TRBJ1-2	TRBV5-1	TRBD1	TGCGCCAGCAGCTTCGGGACAGTTGAGGGCTACACCTTC	CASSFGTVEGYTF
TRBJ1-6	TRBV7-9	.	TGTGCCAGCAGCCCACGGGACACGAACTATTCACCCCTCCACTTT	CASSPRDTNYSPLHF
TRBJ1-3	TRBV4-2	TRBD1	TGTGCCAGCAGCCGGACAGGGGCTGGAAACACCATATATTTT	CASSRTGAGNTIYF
TRBJ2-1	TRBV18	TRBD2	TGTGCCAGCTCACCCCCTATGGGCGGGAGGCATGAGCAGTTCTTC	CASSPPMGGRHEQFF
TRBJ2-1	TRBV11-3	.	TGTGCCAGCAGCTTGGGGGGAACCTACAATGAGCAGTTCTTC	CASSLGGTYNEQFF
TRBJ2-4	TRBV5-6	.	TGTGCCAGCAGCTTGGTGGATTTGAGGGCCGCCAAAAACATTCAGTACTTC	CASSLVDLRAAKNIQYF
TRBJ2-7	TRBV5-1	TRBD1	TGCGCCAGCAGCCGGGGACAGGCCTACGAGCAGTACTTC	CASSRGQAYEQYF
TRBJ2-2	TRBV11-3	.	TGTGCCAGCAGCCCATATACCGGAGGGAACACCGGGGAGCTGTTTTTT	CASSPYTGGNTGELFF
TRBJ1-1	TRBV9	.	TGTGCCAGCAGCCCCACACCAAACACTGAAGCTTTCTTT	CASSPTPNTEAFF
TRBJ2-7	TRBV25-1	TRBD1	TGTGCCAGCAGTGAGGGTCACGGGACAGGGTACTACGAGCAGTACTTC	CASSEGHGTGYYEQYF
TRBJ1-1	TRBV7-9	TRBD1	TGTGCCAGCAGCCAGGACAGGGGCGTCACTGAAGCTTTCTTT	CASSQDRGVTEAFF
TRBJ2-6	TRBV14	.	TGTGCCAGCAGCCCATCTGGGGCCAACGTCCTGACTTTC	CASSPSGANVLTF
TRBJ1-3	TRBV19	.	TGTGCCAGTAGCCCAAGCCTCTCTGGAAACACCATATATTTT	CASSPSLSGNTIYF
TRBJ2-1	TRBV19	TRBD2	TGTGCCAGTAGTATCTTGGGGGTAGCGGGATCCCATGAGCAGTTCTTC	CASSILGVAGSHEQFF
TRBJ2-7	TRBV6-5	.	TGTGCCAACCGCGGGACGGCTTACGAGCAGTACTTC	CANRGTAYEQYF
TRBJ1-3	TRBV5-4	TRBD1	TGTGCCAGCAGCTCACCGGGACAGCAGTATGGAAACACCATATATTTT	CASSSPGQQYGNTIYF
TRBJ1-2	TRBV6-1	.	TGTGCCAGCAGTGAAGGGGCAGGGGACGGCTACACCTTC	CASSEGAGDGYTF
TRBJ2-7	TRBV25-1	.	TGTGCCAGCAGTGGATTAGGGGGGGTCGCTCGCGAGCAGTACTTC	CASSGLGGVAREQYF
TRBJ1-4	TRBV30	TRBD1	TGTGCCTGGACAGGGGGCAGCATCGCTAATGAAAAACTGTTTTTT	CAWTGGSIANEKLFF
TRBJ2-5	TRBV29-1	TRBD2	TGCAGCGTTGGGGACGTGGGGGGGGAGACCCAGTACTTC	CSVGDVGGETQYF
TRBJ2-7	TRBV5-4	.	TGTGCCAGCAGCTTCCTTACCTACGAGCAGTACTTC	CASSFLTYEQYF
TRBJ1-5	TRBV6-5	.	TGTGCCAGCAGTTACGGGCAGAATAGCAATCAGCCCCAGCATTTT	CASSYGQNSNQPQHF
TRBJ2-3	TRBV29-1	TRBD2	TGCAGCGTTGAGGGACTAGCGGGTACAGATACGCAGTATTTT	CSVEGLAGTDTQYF
TRBJ2-1	TRBV7-3	TRBD2	TGTGCCAGCAGCTCGGCGGGAGGGGACCATGAGCAGTTCTTC	CASSSAGGDHEQFF
TRBJ2-7	TRBV27	TRBD2	TGTGCCAGCGCGGGACTAGCGACCTACGAGCAGTACTTC	CASAGLATYEQYF
TRBJ2-1	TRBV7-8	TRBD2	TGTGCCAGCAGCCCGCGGGGACTAGCGGGAGGCGGGAAGCAGTTCTTC	CASSPRGLAGGGKQFF
TRBJ1-4	TRBV5-1	TRBD1	TGCGCCAGCAGCACAACAGGGGCCCCAAATGAAAAACTGTTTTTT	CASSTTGAPNEKLFF
TRBJ2-1	TRBV11-3	TRBD2	TGTGCCAGCAGCAGTAGCGGGTCACCTAACAATGAGCAGTTCTTC	CASSSSGSPNNEQFF
TRBJ1-1	TRBV5-1	TRBD1	TGCGCCAGCAGCACGGACAGGGCAAACTACACTGAAGCTTTCTTT	CASSTDRANYTEAFF
TRBJ1-2	TRBV4-1	.	TGCGCCAGCAGCCAAGAGGGGTCAGGGTGGAACTATGGCTACACCTTC	CASSQEGSGWNYGYTF
TRBJ1-1	TRBV6-1	.	TGTGCCAGCAGGGAACAGGTGAACACTGAAGCTTTCTTT	CASREQVNTEAFF
TRBJ2-7	TRBV7-9	.	TGTGCCAGCAGCTTAGGGCCCGGGGAGCAGTACTTC	CASSLGPGEQYF
TRBJ2-7	TRBV19	TRBD2	TGTGCCAGTAGTATTCAAACTAGCGGGACTTCCTACGAGCAGTACTTC	CASSIQTSGTSYEQYF
TRBJ1-6	TRBV25-1	TRBD1	TGTGCCAGCAGTCCAGGGGGGTCCAATTCACCCCTCCACTTT	CASSPGGSNSPLHF